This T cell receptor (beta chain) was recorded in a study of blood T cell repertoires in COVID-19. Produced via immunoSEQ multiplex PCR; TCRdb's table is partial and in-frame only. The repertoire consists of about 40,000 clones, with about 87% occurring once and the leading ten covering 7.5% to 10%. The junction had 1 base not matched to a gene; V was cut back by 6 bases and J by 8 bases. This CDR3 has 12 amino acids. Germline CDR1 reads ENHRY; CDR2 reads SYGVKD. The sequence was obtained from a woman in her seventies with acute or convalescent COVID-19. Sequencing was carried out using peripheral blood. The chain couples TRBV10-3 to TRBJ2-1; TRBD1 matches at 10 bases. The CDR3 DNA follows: TGTGCCATCAGGACAGGGGGCCATGAGCAGTTCTTC. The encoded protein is CAIRTGGHEQFF.